The 19 T cell receptor beta chains below all came from one sample that was sequenced in a study of T cell repertoires in cytomegalovirus infection. TCRdb ran MiXCR on the reads and lists one entry per CDR3 protein. There are 30,000 to 40,000 distinct CDR3 sequences in the sample; roughly 49% occur only once, and over 75% lies in the top ten. These receptors have no identified antigens. Material: CD8+ T cells from cultured PBMCs, obtained from culture after CMV antigen stimulation. The origin of the receptors is a human donor in good health (CMV status not recorded). Some clones in this sample may be carry-over from other donors' samples.

The table lists this clonotype with a few counts. The genes are TRBV10-3 and TRBJ1-2; D is undetermined. Trimming took off 7 bases at V and 4 bases at J, with 10 bases between the two ends. CDR3 length: 12 amino acids. From germline, CDR1 is ENHRY and CDR2 SYGVKD. The DNA for the CDR3 is TGTGCCATCAAGAGAGAGTCCTATGGCTACACCTTC. This translates into CAIKRESYGYTF.

This sequence joins TRBV7-2 and TRBJ2-7, with 8 bases fitting TRBD2. This CDR3 region has 16 residues. The germline V gene encodes CDR1 SGHTA and CDR2 FQGNSA. V was pared by 3 bases and J by 3 bases, with 10 bases of the junction left unmatched. The CDR3 sequence is CASSFGGGRVYYEQYF. The CDR3 region has the DNA TGTGCCAGCAGCTTCGGGGGGGGGCGGGTGTACTACGAGCAGTACTTC. The whole variable domain, remainder taken from reference TRBV7-2 and TRBJ2-7, is GAGVSQSPSNKVTEKGKDVELRCDPISGHTALYWYRQSLGQGLEFLIYFQGNSAPDKSGLPSDRFSAERTGGSVSTLTIQRTQQEDSAVYLCASSFGGGRVYYEQYFGPGTRLTVT.

V and J are TRBV4-1 and TRBJ2-1, with D possibly being TRBD2 (6 bases). V was clipped by 4 bases and J by 9 bases, with 13 bases between them. Germline values: CDR1 MGHRA, CDR2 YSYEKL. The CDR3 has 13 residues. This CDR3 reads CASSLAGSSEQFF. As DNA, the CDR3 is TGCGCCAGCAGCCTTGCCGGGAGTAGTGAGCAGTTCTTC.

This clonotype was observed a single time. The chain joins TRBV6-8 to TRBJ2-5; 8 bases line up with TRBD2. V lost 7 bases to trimming and J lost 5 bases; unmatched junction nucleotides: 15. The CDR3 has 16 amino acids. The germline V gene has CDR1 MNHGY and CDR2 SAAAGT. The CDR3 DNA reads as TGTGCCAGCACCCACCAAGGGCGGGGGGCCCTTGAGACCCAGTACTTC. Amino acid sequence: CASTHQGRGALETQYF.

As for this clonotype: A read error may produce the germline difference seen at one junction end. The V call is TRBV7-6, the J call TRBJ2-7; D possibly corresponds to TRBD1 (6 bases). Germline values: CDR1 SGHVS, CDR2 FNYEAQ. The CDR3 runs to 15 residues. CDR3 bases: TGTGACAGCAGTGCCCGGGACATGTGGCACTACGAGCAGTACTTC. It specifies CDSSARDMWHYEQYF. Combining the CDR3 with reference TRBV7-6 and TRBJ2-7 gives the whole variable domain GAGVSQSPRYKVTKRGQDVALRCDPISGHVSLYWYRQALGQGPEFLTYFNYEAQQDKSGLPNDRFSAERPEGSISTLTIQRTEQRDSAMYRCDSSARDMWHYEQYFGPGTRLTVT.

This clonotype showed up just a few times. The V gene is TRBV4-2, the J gene TRBJ2-1, with D possibly TRBD2 on 7 matching bases. V lost 2 bases, J lost 6 bases, and 23 bases lay in between. CDR3 size: 18 residues. CDR1 is LGHNA, CDR2 YNFKEQ, per germline. The chain's CDR3 is CASSQSPGPRGAGNEQFF. The CDR3 nucleotides read TGTGCCAGCAGCCAATCCCCAGGTCCCCGGGGGGCGGGCAATGAGCAGTTCTTC.

Here the CDR3 DNA reads TGTGCCAGCAGGAGACTAGCGGGAGGGCCGTCAGAGGAGACCCAGTACTTC. Amino acid sequence: CASRRLAGGPSEETQYF. This chain connects TRBV7-9 to TRBJ2-5; TRBD2 matches 14 bases. J lost 5 bases, V lost 6 bases, and 11 bases had no gene match. Looked up from germline, CDR1 is SEHNR and CDR2 is FQNEAQ (reference sequence). The CDR3 length is 17 residues.

V gene TRBV12-3 or TRBV12-4 combines with J gene TRBJ2-1, with D perhaps TRBD1 (6 bases). V was clipped by 6 bases and J by 0 bases, with 12 bases between them. The CDR3 consists of 15 residues. Here the CDR3 reads CASREGESSYNEQFF. The DNA for the CDR3 is TGTGCCAGCAGAGAGGGGGAGAGCTCCTACAATGAGCAGTTCTTC.

This clonotype was observed at least ten times. This chain uses TRBV7-3 with TRBJ2-1; TRBD2 is a possible D gene (5 bases). V dropped 1 base and J dropped 7 bases, with 11 bases sitting between them. The CDR3 length is 14 residues. Per the germline V gene, CDR1 is SGHTA and CDR2 is FQGTGA. DNA for the CDR3: TGTGCCAGCAGCTTAAACCTTGGGAGAAATGAGCAGTTCTTC. It encodes CASSLNLGRNEQFF.

V usage is TRBV12-3 or TRBV12-4 and J usage is TRBJ1-4; the D is unclear. Trimming took 3 bases from V and 0 from J, leaving 20 bases between them. The CDR3 runs 19 residues. In DNA form, the CDR3 reads TGTGCCAGCAGTTTCTCCAGCCCGTTAGACGGTGCAACTAATGAAAAACTGTTTTTT. Its protein product is CASSFSSPLDGATNEKLFF.

The chain combines TRBV7-6 with TRBJ1-1; tentatively, D is TRBD1 (5 bases). Germline V CDR1 and CDR2: SGHVS, FNYEAQ. V lost 6 bases and J 0 bases, leaving 8 bases between the germline ends. The CDR3 runs to 13 residues. The chain's CDR3 is CASRRGLNTEAFF. CDR3 bases: TGTGCCAGCAGAAGGGGCCTGAACACTGAAGCTTTCTTT.

The chain recombines TRBV28 with TRBJ2-4; tentative D call: TRBD1 (5 bases). CDR3 size: 16 residues. V lost 2 bases and J 0 bases, leaving 11 bases between the germline ends. Germline V gives CDR1 MDHEN, CDR2 SYDVKM. The CDR3 DNA reads as TGTGCCAGCAGTTTAAGACAGTCAATAGCCAAAAACATTCAGTACTTC. This translates into CASSLRQSIAKNIQYF.

The J gene is TRBJ1-6, the V gene TRBV20-1; no reliable D call. V dropped 1 base and J dropped 6 bases, with 7 bases sitting between them. The germline V gene has CDR1 DFQATT and CDR2 SNEGSKA (reference sequence). This CDR3 has 13 residues. CDR3 bases: TGCAGTGCTAGAGTCGAGGGTAATTCACCCCTCCACTTT. Protein sequence: CSARVEGNSPLHF.

This chain uses TRBV4-2 with TRBJ2-1, with no clear D. Germline V lookup: CDR1 LGHNA, CDR2 YNFKEQ. CDR3 length: 16 residues. Trimming removed 3 bases from V and 6 bases from J, with 18 bases in between. The CDR3 reads CASSQSNRARTNEQFF. CDR3 in DNA: TGTGCCAGCAGCCAGTCCAATAGGGCGAGGACCAATGAGCAGTTCTTC.

A few counts support this clonotype. This chain links TRBV7-3 with TRBJ2-2, with unresolved D. V lost 5 bases and J 2 bases, leaving 9 bases between the germline ends. Germline CDR1 SGHTA, CDR2 FQGTGA. CDR3 size: 14 residues. The CDR3 sequence: CASSAPGNTGELFF. The CDR3 DNA follows: TGTGCCAGCAGCGCCCCGGGCAACACCGGGGAGCTGTTTTTT.

The chain carries TRBV19 and TRBJ2-2; D remains unclear. In germline, CDR1 is LNHDA, CDR2 SQIVND (reference sequence). There are 18 residues in the CDR3. Trimming took 5 bases from V and 0 from J, leaving 19 bases between them. CDR3 sequence (DNA): TGTGCCAGTAGTTTATACCGGACCGGGTTCGCGAACACCGGGGAGCTGTTTTTT. This sequence encodes CASSLYRTGFANTGELFF.

There are a few counts of this clonotype. V and J are TRBV3-1 and TRBJ2-2, with a weak D call TRBD2 (6 bases). Germline values: CDR1 LGHDT, CDR2 YNNKEL (reference sequence). This CDR3 is built from 14 residues. V lost 7 bases, J lost 4 bases, and 13 bases lay in between. CDR3 loop: CASINFGGTGELFF. Here the CDR3 DNA reads TGTGCCAGCATAAATTTCGGGGGCACCGGGGAGCTGTTTTTT. The complete variable domain, with remaining parts taken from reference TRBV3-1 and TRBJ2-2, reads DTAVSQTPKYLVTQMGNDKSIKCEQNLGHDTMYWYKQDSKKFLKIMFSYNNKELIINETVPNRFSPKSPDKAHLNLHINSLELGDSAVYFCASINFGGTGELFFGEGSRLTVL.

This clonotype showed up just once. The J gene is TRBJ2-5, the V gene TRBV7-2; D not resolved. V dropped 2 bases and J dropped 0 bases, with 4 bases sitting between them. CDR3 length equals 13 residues. Germline-derived CDR1 and CDR2 are SGHTA and FQGNSA. The DNA of the CDR3 is TGTGCCAGCAGCTTATTGGACCAAGAGACCCAGTACTTC. It specifies CASSLLDQETQYF.

This clonotype turned up a few times. The rearrangement joins TRBV28 to TRBJ2-3; either TRBD1 or TRBD2 may supply D (5 bases each). CDR3 size: 14 residues. Germline V gene data show CDR1 as MDHEN and CDR2 as SYDVKM. Trimming shortened V by 11 bases and J by 0 bases, and 15 bases separated the two germline ends. CDR3 residues: CACLRDGSTDTQYF. The CDR3 nucleotides are TGTGCCTGCCTCAGGGACGGAAGCACAGATACGCAGTATTTT.